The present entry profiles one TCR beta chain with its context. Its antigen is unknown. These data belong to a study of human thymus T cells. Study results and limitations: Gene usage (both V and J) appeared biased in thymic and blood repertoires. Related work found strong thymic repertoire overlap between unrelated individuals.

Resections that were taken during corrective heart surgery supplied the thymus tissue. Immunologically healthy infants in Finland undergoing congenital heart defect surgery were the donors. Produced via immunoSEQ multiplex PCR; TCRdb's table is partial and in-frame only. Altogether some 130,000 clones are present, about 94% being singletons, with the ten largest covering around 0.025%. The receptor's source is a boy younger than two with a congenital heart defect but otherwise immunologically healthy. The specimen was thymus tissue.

CDR3 sequence (DNA): TGTGCCAGCGTGCAACGGGGATCAGGCGAGCAGTACTTC. It encodes CASVQRGSGEQYF. The rearrangement links TRBV28 to TRBJ2-7, with D tentatively TRBD2 (5 bases). V was trimmed by 8 bases and J by 6 bases, leaving 17 bases between them. There are 13 residues in the CDR3. CDR1 and CDR2 (germline): MDHEN, SYDVKM.